This TCR beta chain was profiled in a study of blood T cell repertoires in COVID-19. Study information: Both acute and convalescent COVID-19 samples were obtained from the United States, Italy and Spain.

The table came from immunoSEQ multiplex PCR; TCRdb's copy has only in-frame clones and leaves some out. The data hold roughly 88,000 clones, with 80% to 95% observed a single time. This clone was counted once. The ends were cut back, 1 base at V and 4 bases at J, with 14 bases in the middle. CDR3 length: 15 residues. Per germline, CDR1 SGHTA and CDR2 FQGNSA. The sequencing input was peripheral blood. The V and J genes are TRBV7-2 and TRBJ2-7; the D is unclear. This TCR was recovered from a woman aged 50 to 65 in a cohort sampled during active COVID-19. Here the CDR3 DNA reads TGTGCCAGCAGCTTAGGTTGGGCGTCACGGTACGAGCAGTACTTC. The encoded protein is CASSLGWASRYEQYF.